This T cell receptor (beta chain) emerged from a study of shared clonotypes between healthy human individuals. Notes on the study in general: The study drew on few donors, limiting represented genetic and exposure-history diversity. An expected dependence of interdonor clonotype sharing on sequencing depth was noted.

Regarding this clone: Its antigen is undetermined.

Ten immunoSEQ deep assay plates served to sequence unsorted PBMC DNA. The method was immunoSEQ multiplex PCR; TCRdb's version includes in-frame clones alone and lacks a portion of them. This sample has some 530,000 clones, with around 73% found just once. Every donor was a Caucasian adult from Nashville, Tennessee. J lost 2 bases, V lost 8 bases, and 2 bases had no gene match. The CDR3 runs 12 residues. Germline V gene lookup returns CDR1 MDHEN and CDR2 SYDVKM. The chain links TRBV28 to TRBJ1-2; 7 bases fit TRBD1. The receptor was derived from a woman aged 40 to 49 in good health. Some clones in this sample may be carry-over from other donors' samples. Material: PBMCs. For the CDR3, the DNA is TGTGCCAGCGGGGACAGCAACTATGGCTACACCTTC. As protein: CASGDSNYGYTF.